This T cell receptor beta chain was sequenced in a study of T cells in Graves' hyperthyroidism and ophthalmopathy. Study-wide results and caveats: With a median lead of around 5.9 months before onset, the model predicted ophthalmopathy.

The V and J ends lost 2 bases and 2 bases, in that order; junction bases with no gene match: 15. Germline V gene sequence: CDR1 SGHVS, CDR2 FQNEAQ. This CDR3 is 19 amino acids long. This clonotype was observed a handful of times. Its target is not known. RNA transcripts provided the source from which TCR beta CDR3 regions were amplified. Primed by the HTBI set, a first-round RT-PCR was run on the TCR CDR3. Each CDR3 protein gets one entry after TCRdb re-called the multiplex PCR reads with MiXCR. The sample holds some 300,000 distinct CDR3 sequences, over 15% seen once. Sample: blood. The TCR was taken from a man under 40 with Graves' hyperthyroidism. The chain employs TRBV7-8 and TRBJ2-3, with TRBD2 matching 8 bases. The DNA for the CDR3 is TGTGCCAGCAGCTTATTTCAGTTTATAGGGCGGGAGGACACAGATACGCAGTATTTT. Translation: CASSLFQFIGREDTDTQYF.